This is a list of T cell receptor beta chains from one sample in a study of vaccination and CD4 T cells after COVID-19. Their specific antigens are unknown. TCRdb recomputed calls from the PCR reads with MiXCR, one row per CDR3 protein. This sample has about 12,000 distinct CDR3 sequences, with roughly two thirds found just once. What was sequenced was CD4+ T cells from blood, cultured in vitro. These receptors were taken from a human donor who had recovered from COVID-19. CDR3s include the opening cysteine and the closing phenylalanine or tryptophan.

CSATTGSNSPLHF	TRBV20-1	TRBJ1-6
CATSDRTGLGGGYTF	TRBV15	TRBJ1-2
CASSLSGLGYTF	TRBV5-6	TRBJ1-2
CASSLMGRGGYEQYF	TRBV27	TRBJ2-7
CASSRTGRSEAFF	TRBV28	TRBJ1-1
CASSLGYEQCF	TRBV11-3	TRBJ2-7
CASSQRERNTEAFF	TRBV6-1	TRBJ1-1
CASSSRAGSSYNEQFF	TRBV7-2	TRBJ2-1
CASKTSRTNTEAFF	TRBV28	TRBJ1-1
CASSYSMGGSRETQYF	TRBV6-2/TRBV6-3	TRBJ2-5
CASDPGTSGRARYEQYF	TRBV5-1	TRBJ2-7
CASSRQGLGDTQYF	TRBV19	TRBJ2-3
CATSDRDRVGYTF	TRBV24-1	TRBJ1-2
CASSQDRASEAFF	TRBV7-3	TRBJ1-1
CASSLTDYEQYF	TRBV7-2	TRBJ2-7
CASSRRGGFQETQYF	TRBV5-4	TRBJ2-5
CSSAQGAYGYTF	TRBV29-1	TRBJ1-2
CASSLASRQLYNEQFF	TRBV7-2	TRBJ2-1
CASSYDAGADYGYTF	TRBV6-5	TRBJ1-2
CASSLGVDSYEQYF	TRBV7-9	TRBJ2-7
CSARDSTGADTQYF	TRBV20-1	TRBJ2-3
CASRTGRPDSGNTIYF	TRBV6-1	TRBJ1-3
CASSYSLGDFGEDGYTF	TRBV6-2/TRBV6-3	TRBJ1-2
CASSIQDCVYEQYF	TRBV21-1	TRBJ2-7
CASSEGHSSVYGYTF	TRBV2	TRBJ1-2
CASSRWTGDYGYTF	TRBV11-2	TRBJ1-2
CASSPSGQGMNYGYTF	TRBV4-3	TRBJ1-2
CASSLQHGGDSSYNEQFF	TRBV11-3	TRBJ2-1
CASSYDRQVRGTQYF	TRBV7-8	TRBJ2-3
CASGFTGTGGNEQYF	TRBV12-5	TRBJ2-7
CATSSNPGAKNIQYF	TRBV15	TRBJ2-4
CSARDEVGSTDTQYF	TRBV20-1	TRBJ2-3
CAWSLGRGNQPQHF	TRBV30	TRBJ1-5
CASRLGQGYSNQPQHF	TRBV12-3/TRBV12-4	TRBJ1-5
CASRTGQATRSGELFF	TRBV6-1	TRBJ2-2
CASSLTGGAGNEQFF	TRBV6-2/TRBV6-3	TRBJ2-1
CASSYRPGPIMNTEAFF	TRBV6-5	TRBJ1-1
CASSQDNAGTPYEQYF	TRBV4-1	TRBJ2-7
CASSLGARNNYEQYF	TRBV7-8	TRBJ2-7
CASSLGQLNTGELFF	TRBV11-3	TRBJ2-2
CASSLGGSLETQYF	TRBV11-3	TRBJ2-5
CSAYGNEQFF	TRBV20-1	TRBJ2-1
CASSSDRVTAKGYTF	TRBV27	TRBJ1-2
CASSEAQATCTYEQYF	TRBV10-1	TRBJ2-7
CAWSTGGGGYTF	TRBV30	TRBJ1-2
CARRDGNSPLHF	TRBV2	TRBJ1-6
CSARATGVSNQPQHF	TRBV20-1	TRBJ1-5
CASSVSPGGDSYEQYF	TRBV9	TRBJ2-7
CASSPKQGRDYGYTF	TRBV18	TRBJ1-2
CASSEPVGYTF	TRBV6-1	TRBJ1-2
CSASGVGGGLGYTF	TRBV20-1	TRBJ1-2
CSAFRPGVYDGYTF	TRBV20-1	TRBJ1-2
CSARDPRRGKDQPQHF	TRBV20-1	TRBJ1-5
CASTGQGRGGYTF	TRBV19	TRBJ1-2
CANSSTFRDTYNSPLHF	TRBV7-9	TRBJ1-6